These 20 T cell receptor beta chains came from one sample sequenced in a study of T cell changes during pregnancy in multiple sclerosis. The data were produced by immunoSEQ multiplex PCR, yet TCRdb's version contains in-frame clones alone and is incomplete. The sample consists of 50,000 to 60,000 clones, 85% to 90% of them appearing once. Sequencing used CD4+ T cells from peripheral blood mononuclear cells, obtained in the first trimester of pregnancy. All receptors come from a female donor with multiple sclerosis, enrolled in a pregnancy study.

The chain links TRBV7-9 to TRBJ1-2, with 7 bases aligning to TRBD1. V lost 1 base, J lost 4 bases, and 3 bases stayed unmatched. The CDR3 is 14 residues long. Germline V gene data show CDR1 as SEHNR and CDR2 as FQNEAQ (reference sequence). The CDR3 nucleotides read TGTGCCAGCAGCTTAGGAAACAGGGGCTATGGCTACACCTTC. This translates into CASSLGNRGYGYTF.

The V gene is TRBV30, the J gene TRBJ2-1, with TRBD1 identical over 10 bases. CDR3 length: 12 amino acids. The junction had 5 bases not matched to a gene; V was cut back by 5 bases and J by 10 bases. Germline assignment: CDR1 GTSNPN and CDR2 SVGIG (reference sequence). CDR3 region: CAWEGQGLEQFF. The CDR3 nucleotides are TGTGCCTGGGAGGGACAGGGGCTAGAGCAGTTCTTC.

CDR3 coding DNA: TGTGCCAGCAGCCCAAGACTAGCGGGAGGGAAGACCCAGTACTTC. This sequence encodes CASSPRLAGGKTQYF. This sequence joins TRBV5-8 and TRBJ2-5, with 14 bases identical to TRBD2. This CDR3 has 15 residues. The J segment lost 6 bases and the V segment lost 4 bases, leaving 5 bases of the junction unmatched. CDR1 SGHTS and CDR2 YDEGEE come from the germline V gene.

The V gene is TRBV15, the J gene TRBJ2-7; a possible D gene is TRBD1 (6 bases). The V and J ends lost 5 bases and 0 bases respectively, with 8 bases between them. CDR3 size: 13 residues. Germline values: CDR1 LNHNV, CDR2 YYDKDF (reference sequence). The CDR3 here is CATSGDNSYEQYF. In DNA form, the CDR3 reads TGTGCCACCAGCGGGGACAACTCCTACGAGCAGTACTTC.

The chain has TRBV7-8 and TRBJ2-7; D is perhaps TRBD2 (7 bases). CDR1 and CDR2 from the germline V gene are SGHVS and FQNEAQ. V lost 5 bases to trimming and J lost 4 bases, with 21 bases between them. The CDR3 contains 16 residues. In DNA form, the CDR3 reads TGTGCCAGCAGCCCCATGGGGAAGGGGGGGGATTACGAGCAGTACTTC. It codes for CASSPMGKGGDYEQYF.

CDR3 DNA sequence: TGTGCCTCGGATAGCGGGGGGCTCCAAGAGACCCAGTACTTC. Translating gives CASDSGGLQETQYF. V usage is TRBV30 and J usage is TRBJ2-5; 10 bases agree with TRBD2. Germline V gives CDR1 GTSNPN, CDR2 SVGIG (reference sequence). The CDR3 contains 14 residues. J lost 1 base, V lost 7 bases, and 6 bases had no gene match.

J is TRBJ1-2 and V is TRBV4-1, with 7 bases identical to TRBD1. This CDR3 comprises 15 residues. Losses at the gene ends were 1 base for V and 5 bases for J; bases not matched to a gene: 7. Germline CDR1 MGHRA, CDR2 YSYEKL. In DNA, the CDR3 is TGCGCCAGCAGCCAAGTAAGGACAGGAAGGTATGGCTACACCTTC. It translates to CASSQVRTGRYGYTF.

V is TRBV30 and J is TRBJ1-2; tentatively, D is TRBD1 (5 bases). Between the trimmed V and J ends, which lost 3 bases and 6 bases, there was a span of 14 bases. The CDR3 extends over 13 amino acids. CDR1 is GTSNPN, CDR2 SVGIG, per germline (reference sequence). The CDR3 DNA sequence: TGTGCCTGGAGCGGTTTCTTAGGGGATGGCTACACCTTC. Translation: CAWSGFLGDGYTF.

The CDR3 loop is CASSHVFTGGNEQFF. The CDR3 DNA is TGCGCCAGCAGCCATGTCTTTACAGGGGGAAATGAGCAGTTCTTC. The genes are TRBV4-3 and TRBJ2-1, with TRBD1 matching 8 bases. CDR1 and CDR2 from the germline V gene are LGHNA and YSLEER. V lost 3 bases to trimming and J lost 7 bases; unmatched junction nucleotides: 8. There are 15 residues in the CDR3.

CDR3 DNA: TGCGCCAGCAGTACCCGGACTAGCGGTTACGAGCAGTACTTC. This gives the protein CASSTRTSGYEQYF. The gene calls are TRBV10-2 and TRBJ2-7; 10 positions match TRBD2. The V segment lost 5 bases and the J segment 4 bases; nucleotides outside the gene matches: 5. CDR1 is WSHSY and CDR2 is SAAADI in the germline V gene. CDR3 length equals 14 residues.

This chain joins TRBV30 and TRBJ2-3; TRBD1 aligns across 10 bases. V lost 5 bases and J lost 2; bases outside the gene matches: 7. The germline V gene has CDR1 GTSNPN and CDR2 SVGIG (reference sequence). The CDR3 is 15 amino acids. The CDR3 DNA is TGTGCCTGGCGCTTTGGACAGGGGGTCACAGATACGCAGTATTTT. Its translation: CAWRFGQGVTDTQYF. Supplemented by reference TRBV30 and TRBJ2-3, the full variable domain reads SQTIHQWPATLVQPVGSPLSLECTVEGTSNPNLYWYRQAAGRGLQLLFYSVGIGQISSEVPQNLSASRPQDRQFILSSKKLLLSDSGFYLCAWRFGQGVTDTQYFGPGTRLTVL.

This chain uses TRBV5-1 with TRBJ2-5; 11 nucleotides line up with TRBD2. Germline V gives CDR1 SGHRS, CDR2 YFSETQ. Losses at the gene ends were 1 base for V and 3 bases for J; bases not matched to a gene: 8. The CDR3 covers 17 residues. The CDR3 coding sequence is TGCGCCAGCAGCTTGTGGCTAGCGGGGGGCAGAAAAGAGACCCAGTACTTC. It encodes CASSLWLAGGRKETQYF. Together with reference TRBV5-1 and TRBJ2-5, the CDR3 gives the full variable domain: KAGVTQTPRYLIKTRGQQVTLSCSPISGHRSVSWYQQTPGQGLQFLFEYFSETQRNKGNFPGRFSGRQFSNSRSEMNVSTLELGDSALYLCASSLWLAGGRKETQYFGPGTRLLVL.

Here the CDR3 DNA reads TGTGCCAGCAGTTACGTTGTAGAGGAGACCCAGTACTTC. Translation: CASSYVVEETQYF. The chain joins TRBV6-5 to TRBJ2-5; D uncertain. In germline, CDR1 is MNHEY, CDR2 SVGAGI. This CDR3 spans 13 amino acids. Trimming cost V 2 bases and J 5 bases, with 9 bases left between them.

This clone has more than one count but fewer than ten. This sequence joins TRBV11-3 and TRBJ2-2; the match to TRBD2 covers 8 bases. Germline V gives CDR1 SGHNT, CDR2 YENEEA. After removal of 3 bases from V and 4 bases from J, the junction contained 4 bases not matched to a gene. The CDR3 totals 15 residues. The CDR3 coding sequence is TGTGCCAGCAGCTTCGAACGGGGGGGCACCGGGGAGCTGTTTTTT. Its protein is CASSFERGGTGELFF.

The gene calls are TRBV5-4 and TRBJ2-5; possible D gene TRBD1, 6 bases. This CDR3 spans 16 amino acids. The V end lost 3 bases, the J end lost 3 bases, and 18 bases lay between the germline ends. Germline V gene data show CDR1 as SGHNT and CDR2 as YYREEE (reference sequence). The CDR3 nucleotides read TGTGCCAGCAGCTCAGGACAGCCCTGGGGGAAAGAGACCCAGTACTTC. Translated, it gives CASSSGQPWGKETQYF.

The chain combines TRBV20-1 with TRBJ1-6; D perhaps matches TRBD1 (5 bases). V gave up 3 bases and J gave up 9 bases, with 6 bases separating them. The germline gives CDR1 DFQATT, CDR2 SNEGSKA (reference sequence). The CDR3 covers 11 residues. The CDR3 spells CSASTGSPLHF. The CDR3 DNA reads TGCAGTGCTAGCACAGGTTCACCCCTCCACTTT.

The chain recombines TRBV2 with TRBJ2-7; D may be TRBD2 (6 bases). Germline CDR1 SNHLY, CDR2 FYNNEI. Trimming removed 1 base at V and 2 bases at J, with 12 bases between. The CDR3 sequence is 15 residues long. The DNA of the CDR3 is TGTGCCAGCAGTGAAGGGGGGGTGAAAGCCTACGAGCAGTACTTC. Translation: CASSEGGVKAYEQYF.

The CDR3: CAWSVRGSGRPYNEQFF. For the CDR3, the DNA is TGTGCCTGGAGTGTACGCGGTAGCGGGAGGCCCTACAATGAGCAGTTCTTC. This chain joins TRBV30 and TRBJ2-1; 10 positions agree with TRBD2. This CDR3 has 17 amino acids. The trim removed 0 bases at V and 2 bases at J, leaving 7 bases unmatched. The V gene's germline CDR1 is GTSNPN and CDR2 SVGIG (reference sequence).

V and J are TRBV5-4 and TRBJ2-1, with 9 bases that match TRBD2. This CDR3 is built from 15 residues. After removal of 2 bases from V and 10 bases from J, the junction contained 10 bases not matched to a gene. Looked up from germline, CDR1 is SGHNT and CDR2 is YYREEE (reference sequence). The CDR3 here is CASSFAGGPVGEQFF. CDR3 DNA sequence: TGTGCCAGCAGCTTTGCGGGAGGGCCGGTTGGGGAGCAGTTCTTC.

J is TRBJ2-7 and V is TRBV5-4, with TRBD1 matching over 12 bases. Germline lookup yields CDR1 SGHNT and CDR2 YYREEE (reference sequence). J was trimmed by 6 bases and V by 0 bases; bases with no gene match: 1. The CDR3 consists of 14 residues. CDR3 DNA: TGTGCCAGCAGCTTGGGGGACAGGGGGCGCGAGCAGTACTTC. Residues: CASSLGDRGREQYF. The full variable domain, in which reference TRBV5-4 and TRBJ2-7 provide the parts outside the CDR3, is ETGVTQSPTHLIKTRGQQVTLRCSSQSGHNTVSWYQQALGQGPQFIFQYYREEENGRGNFPPRFSGLQFPNYSSELNVNALELDDSALYLCASSLGDRGREQYFGPGTRLTVT.